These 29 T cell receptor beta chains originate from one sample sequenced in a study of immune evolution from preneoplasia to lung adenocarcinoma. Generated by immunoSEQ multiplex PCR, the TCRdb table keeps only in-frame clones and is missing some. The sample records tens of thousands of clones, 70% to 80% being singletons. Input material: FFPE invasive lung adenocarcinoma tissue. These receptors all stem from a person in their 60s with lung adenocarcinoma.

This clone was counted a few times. CDR3 amino acids: CSVGQQTGELFF. The CDR3 nucleotides are TGCAGCGTTGGACAGCAAACCGGGGAGCTGTTTTTT. V and J are TRBV29-1 and TRBJ2-2, with D possibly matching TRBD1 (5 bases). Deletions cut 4 bases from V and 5 bases from J, with 8 bases between. The CDR3 sequence is 12 residues long. CDR1 is SQVTM, CDR2 ANQGSEA, per germline.

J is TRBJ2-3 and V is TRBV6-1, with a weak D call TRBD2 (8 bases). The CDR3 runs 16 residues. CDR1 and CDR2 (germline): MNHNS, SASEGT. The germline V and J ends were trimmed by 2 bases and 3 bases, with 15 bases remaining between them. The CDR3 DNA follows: TGTGCCAGCAGTGAACACAGGGGACTAGGAACAGATACGCAGTATTTT. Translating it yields CASSEHRGLGTDTQYF.

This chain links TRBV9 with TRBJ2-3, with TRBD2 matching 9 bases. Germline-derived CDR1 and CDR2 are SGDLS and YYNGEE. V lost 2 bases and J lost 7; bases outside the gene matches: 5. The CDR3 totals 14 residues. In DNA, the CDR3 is TGTGCCAGCAGCGTGGGACTAGCAGAAAATACGCAGTATTTT. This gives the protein CASSVGLAENTQYF.

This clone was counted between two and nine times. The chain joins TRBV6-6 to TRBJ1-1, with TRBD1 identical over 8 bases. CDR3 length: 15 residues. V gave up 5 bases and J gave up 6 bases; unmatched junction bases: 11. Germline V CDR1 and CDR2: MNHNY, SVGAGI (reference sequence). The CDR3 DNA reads TGTGCCAGCAGTCCAGAGTACAGGGGGGCTGCTGAAGCTTTCTTT. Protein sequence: CASSPEYRGAAEAFF.

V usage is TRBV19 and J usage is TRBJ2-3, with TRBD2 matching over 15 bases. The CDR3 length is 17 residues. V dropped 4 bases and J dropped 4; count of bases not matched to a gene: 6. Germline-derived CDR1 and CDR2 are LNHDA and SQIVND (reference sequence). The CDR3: CASSRGLAGGFADTQYF. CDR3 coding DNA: TGTGCCAGTAGTAGAGGACTAGCGGGAGGGTTCGCAGATACGCAGTATTTT.

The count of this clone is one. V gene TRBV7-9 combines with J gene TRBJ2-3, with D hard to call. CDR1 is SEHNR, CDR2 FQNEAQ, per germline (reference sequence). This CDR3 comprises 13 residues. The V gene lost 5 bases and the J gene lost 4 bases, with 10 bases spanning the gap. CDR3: CASSPSSADTQYF. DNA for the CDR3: TGTGCCAGCAGCCCTTCAAGCGCAGATACGCAGTATTTT.

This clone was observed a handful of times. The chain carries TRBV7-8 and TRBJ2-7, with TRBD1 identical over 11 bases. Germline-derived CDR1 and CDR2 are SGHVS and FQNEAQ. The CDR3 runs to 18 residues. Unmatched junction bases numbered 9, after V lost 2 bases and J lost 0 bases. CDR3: CASSLWDRGSFSSYEQYF. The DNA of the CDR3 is TGTGCCAGCAGCTTATGGGACAGGGGGTCATTCAGCTCCTACGAGCAGTACTTC.

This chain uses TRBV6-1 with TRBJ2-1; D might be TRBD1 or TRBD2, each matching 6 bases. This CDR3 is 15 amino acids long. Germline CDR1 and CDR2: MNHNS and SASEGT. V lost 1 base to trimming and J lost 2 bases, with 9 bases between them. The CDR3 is CASSEEEGAYNEQFF. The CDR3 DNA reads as TGTGCCAGCAGTGAAGAGGAGGGGGCCTACAATGAGCAGTTCTTC.

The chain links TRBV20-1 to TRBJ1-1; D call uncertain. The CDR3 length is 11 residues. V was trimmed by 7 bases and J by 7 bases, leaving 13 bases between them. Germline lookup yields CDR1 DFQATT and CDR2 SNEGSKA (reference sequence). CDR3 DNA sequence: TGCAGTGTCTCGAGCAGGCTTGAAGCTTTCTTT. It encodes CSVSSRLEAFF.

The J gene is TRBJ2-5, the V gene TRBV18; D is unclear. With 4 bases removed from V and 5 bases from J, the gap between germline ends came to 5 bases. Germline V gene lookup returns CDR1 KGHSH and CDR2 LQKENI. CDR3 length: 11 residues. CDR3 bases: TGTGCCAGCTCACAGTATGAGACCCAGTACTTC. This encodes CASSQYETQYF.

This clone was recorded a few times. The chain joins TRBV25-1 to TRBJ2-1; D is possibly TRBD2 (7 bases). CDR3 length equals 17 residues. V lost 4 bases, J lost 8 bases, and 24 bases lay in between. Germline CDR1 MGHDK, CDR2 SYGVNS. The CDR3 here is CASSVRSGRRGGDEQFF. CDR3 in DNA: TGTGCCAGCAGTGTCCGTTCTGGGCGGCGAGGGGGGGATGAGCAGTTCTTC.

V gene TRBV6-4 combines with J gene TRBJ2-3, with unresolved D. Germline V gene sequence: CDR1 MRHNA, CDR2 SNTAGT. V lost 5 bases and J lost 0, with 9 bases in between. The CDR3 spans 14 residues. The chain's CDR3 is CASSPTTSTDTQYF. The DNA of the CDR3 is TGTGCCAGCAGTCCGACGACAAGCACAGATACGCAGTATTTT.

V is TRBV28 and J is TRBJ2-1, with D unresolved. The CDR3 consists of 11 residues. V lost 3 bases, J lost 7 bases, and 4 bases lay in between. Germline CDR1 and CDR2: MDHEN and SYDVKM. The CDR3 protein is CASSLRNEQFF. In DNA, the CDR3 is TGTGCCAGCAGTTTGCGGAATGAGCAGTTCTTC.

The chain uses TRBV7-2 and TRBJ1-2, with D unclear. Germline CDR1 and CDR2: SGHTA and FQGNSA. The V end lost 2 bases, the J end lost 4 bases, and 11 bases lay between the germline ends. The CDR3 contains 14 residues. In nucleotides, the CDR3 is TGTGCCAGCAGCTTATATCAGGTCCTCTATGGCTACACCTTC. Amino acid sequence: CASSLYQVLYGYTF.

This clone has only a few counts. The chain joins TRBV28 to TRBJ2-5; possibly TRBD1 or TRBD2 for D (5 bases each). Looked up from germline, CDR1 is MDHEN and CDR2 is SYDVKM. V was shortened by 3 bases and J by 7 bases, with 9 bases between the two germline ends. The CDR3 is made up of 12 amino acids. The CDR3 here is CASSFGAGTQYF. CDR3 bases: TGTGCCAGCAGTTTCGGGGCGGGGACCCAGTACTTC.

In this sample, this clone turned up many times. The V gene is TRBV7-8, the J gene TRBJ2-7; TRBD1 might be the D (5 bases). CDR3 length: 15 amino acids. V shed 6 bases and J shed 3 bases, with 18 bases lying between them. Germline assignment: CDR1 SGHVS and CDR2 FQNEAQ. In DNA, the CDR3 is TGTGCCAGCAGACTTTCCGACAGAAGCGACTACGAGCAGTACTTC. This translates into CASRLSDRSDYEQYF. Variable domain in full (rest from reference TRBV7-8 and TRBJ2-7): GAGVSQSPRYKVAKRGQDVALRCDPISGHVSLFWYQQALGQGPEFLTYFQNEAQLDKSGLPSDRFFAERPEGSVSTLKIQRTQQEDSAVYLCASRLSDRSDYEQYFGPGTRLTVT.

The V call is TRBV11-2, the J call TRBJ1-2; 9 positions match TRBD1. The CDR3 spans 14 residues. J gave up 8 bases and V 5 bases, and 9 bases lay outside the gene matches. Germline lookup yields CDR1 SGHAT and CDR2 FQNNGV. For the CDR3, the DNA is TGTGCCAGCAGCGCGCAACAGGGGGCTGGGGGCTACACCTTC. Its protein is CASSAQQGAGGYTF.

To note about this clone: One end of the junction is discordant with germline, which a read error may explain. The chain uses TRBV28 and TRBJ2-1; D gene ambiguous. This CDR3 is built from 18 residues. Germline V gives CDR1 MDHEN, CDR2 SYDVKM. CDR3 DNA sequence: TGTGCCAGCAGTTTGTTAGTGATAAGGCCGACCGACGACAAAGAGCAGTTCTTC. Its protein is CASSLLVIRPTDDKEQFF.

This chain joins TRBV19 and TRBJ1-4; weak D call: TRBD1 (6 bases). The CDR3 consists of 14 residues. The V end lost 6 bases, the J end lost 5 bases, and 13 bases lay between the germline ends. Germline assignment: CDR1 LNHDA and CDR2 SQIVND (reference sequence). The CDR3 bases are TGTGCCAGTAGAAAGGACAGACAGAATGAAAAACTGTTTTTT. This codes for CASRKDRQNEKLFF.

The CDR3 reads CASSVDGGFSGNTIYF. The CDR3 DNA follows: TGTGCCAGCAGCGTGGACGGTGGGTTCTCTGGAAACACCATATATTTT. The rearrangement links TRBV11-3 to TRBJ1-3, with no clear D. Trimming pared 5 bases from V and 0 bases from J, leaving 14 bases between. CDR3 length equals 16 residues. CDR1 SGHNT and CDR2 YENEEA come from the germline V gene.

The CDR3 sequence: CAILPHEQYF. The DNA of the CDR3 is TGTGCCATCCTACCCCACGAGCAGTACTTC. The rearrangement joins TRBV5-4 to TRBJ2-7; D call uncertain. Germline loops: CDR1 SGHNT, CDR2 YYREEE (reference sequence). This CDR3 spans 10 amino acids. Trimming stripped 9 bases from V and 5 bases from J, with 9 bases between.

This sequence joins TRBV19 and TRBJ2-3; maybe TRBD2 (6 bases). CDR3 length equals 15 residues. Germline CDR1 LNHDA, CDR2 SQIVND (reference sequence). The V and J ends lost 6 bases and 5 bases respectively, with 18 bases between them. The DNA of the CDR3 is TGTGCCAGTAGATCGGGAGACCATCGAGGAGATACGCAGTATTTT. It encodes CASRSGDHRGDTQYF.

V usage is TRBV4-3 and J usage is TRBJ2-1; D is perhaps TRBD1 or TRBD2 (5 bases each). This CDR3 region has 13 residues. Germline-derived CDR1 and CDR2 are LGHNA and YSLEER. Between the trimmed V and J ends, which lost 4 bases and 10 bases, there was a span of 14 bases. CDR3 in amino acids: CASSRLDGGEQFF. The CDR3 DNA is TGCGCCAGCAGCCGGCTGGATGGGGGAGAGCAGTTCTTC.

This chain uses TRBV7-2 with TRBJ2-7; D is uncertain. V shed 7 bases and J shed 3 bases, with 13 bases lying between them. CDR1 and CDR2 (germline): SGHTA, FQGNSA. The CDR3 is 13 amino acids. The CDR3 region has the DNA TGTGCCAGCACTCCAGGTCGGGTCTACGAGCAGTACTTC. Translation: CASTPGRVYEQYF.

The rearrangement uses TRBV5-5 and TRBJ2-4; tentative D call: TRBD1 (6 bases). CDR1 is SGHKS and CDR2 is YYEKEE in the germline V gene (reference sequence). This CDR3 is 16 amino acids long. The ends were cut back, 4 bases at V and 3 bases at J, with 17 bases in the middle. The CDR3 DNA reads TGTGCCAGCAGCACCCGACAGGAACTGATCAAAAACATTCAGTACTTC. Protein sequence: CASSTRQELIKNIQYF.

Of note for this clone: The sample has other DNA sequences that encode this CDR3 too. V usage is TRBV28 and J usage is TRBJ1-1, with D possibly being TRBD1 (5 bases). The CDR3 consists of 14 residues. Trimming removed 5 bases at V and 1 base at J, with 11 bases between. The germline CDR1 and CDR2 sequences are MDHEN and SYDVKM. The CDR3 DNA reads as TGTGCCAGCAGTCGACTAACAGGGAACACTGAAGCTTTCTTT. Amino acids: CASSRLTGNTEAFF.

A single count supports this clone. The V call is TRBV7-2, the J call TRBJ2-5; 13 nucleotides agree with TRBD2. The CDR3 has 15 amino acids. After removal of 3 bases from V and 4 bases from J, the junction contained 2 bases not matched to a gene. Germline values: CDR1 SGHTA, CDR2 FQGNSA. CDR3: CASSLGLAGRETQYF. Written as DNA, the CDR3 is TGTGCCAGCAGCTTGGGACTAGCGGGACGAGAGACCCAGTACTTC.

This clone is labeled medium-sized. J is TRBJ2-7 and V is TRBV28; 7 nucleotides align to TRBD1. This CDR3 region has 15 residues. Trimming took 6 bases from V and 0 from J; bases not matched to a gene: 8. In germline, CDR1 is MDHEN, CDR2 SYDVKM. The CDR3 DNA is TGTGCCAGCAGATCCTTACAGGGGCTCTCCTACGAGCAGTACTTC. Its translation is CASRSLQGLSYEQYF.

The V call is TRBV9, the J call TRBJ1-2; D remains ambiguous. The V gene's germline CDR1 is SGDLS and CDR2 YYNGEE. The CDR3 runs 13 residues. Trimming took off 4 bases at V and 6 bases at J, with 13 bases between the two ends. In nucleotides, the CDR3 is TGTGCCAGCAGCCCCCGGCAGACGGATGGCTACACCTTC. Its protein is CASSPRQTDGYTF. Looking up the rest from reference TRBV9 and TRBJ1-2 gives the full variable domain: DSGVTQTPKHLITATGQRVTLRCSPRSGDLSVYWYQQSLDQGLQFLIQYYNGEERAKGNILERFSAQQFPDLHSELNLSSLELGDSALYFCASSPRQTDGYTFGSGTRLTVV.